The source of this T cell receptor beta chain is a study of blood T cell repertoires in COVID-19. About the study: The study drew acute and convalescent COVID-19 samples from the United States, Italy and Spain. PBMCs, B-cell-depleted T cells, or T cells provided the cDNA or gDNA that made up the material.

V was shortened by 4 bases and J by 1 base, with 8 bases between the two germline ends. CDR1 and CDR2 (germline): LNHDA, SQIVND (reference sequence). The CDR3 runs to 13 residues. Per the authors' pipeline: Estimates of nucleated cell counts were drawn from the amplification of reference gene primers. Assay used: immunoSEQ multiplex PCR; TCRdb lists only in-frame clones, some missing. That table is the source of V, J and clone size, and D and trimming were worked out from the DNA. The sample holds about 140,000 clones, 70% to 80% seen once. Material: peripheral blood. This TCR was sampled from a woman aged 45-60 years with active or convalescent COVID-19. V usage is TRBV19 and J usage is TRBJ2-7, with D tentatively TRBD2 (5 bases). This CDR3 is CASSRRGSYEQYF. The CDR3 DNA is TGTGCCAGTAGTAGACGGGGTTCCTACGAGCAGTACTTC.